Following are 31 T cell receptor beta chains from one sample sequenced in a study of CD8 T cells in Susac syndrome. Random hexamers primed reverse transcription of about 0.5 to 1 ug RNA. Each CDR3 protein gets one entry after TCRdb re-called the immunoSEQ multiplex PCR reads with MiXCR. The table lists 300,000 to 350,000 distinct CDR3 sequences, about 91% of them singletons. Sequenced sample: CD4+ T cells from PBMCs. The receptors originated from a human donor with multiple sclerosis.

The CDR3 loop is CASSPGGDYGYTF. As DNA, the CDR3 is TGTGCCAGCTCACCGGGAGGGGACTATGGCTACACCTTC. The chain has TRBV18 and TRBJ1-2; possible D gene TRBD1, 5 bases. This CDR3 is built from 13 residues. CDR1 and CDR2 (germline): KGHSH, LQKENI. V was trimmed by 3 bases and J by 3 bases, leaving 8 bases between them.

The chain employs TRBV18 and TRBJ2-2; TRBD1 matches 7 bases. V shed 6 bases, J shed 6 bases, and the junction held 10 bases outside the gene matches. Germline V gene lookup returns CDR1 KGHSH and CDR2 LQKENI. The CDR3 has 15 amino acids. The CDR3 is CASSYDRERAGELFF. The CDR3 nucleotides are TGTGCCAGCTCTTACGACAGGGAGAGGGCCGGGGAGCTGTTTTTT.

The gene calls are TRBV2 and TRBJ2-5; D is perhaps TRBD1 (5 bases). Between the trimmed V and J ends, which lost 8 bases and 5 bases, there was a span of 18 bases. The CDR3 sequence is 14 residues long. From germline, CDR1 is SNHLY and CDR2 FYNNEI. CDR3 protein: CASLQARAQETQYF. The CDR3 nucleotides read TGTGCCAGCCTCCAGGCCAGGGCCCAGGAGACCCAGTACTTC.

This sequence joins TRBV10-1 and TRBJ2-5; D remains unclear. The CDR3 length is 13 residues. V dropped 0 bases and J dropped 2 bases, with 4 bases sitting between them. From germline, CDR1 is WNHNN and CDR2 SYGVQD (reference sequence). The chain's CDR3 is CASSESGQETQYF. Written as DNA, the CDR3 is TGCGCCAGCAGTGAGTCGGGGCAAGAGACCCAGTACTTC.

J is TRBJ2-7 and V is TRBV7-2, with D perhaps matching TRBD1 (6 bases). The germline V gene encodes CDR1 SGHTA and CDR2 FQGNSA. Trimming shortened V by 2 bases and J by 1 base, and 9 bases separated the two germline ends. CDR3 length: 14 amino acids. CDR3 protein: CASSLQGQSYEQYF. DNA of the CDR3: TGTGCCAGCAGCTTACAGGGGCAGTCCTACGAGCAGTACTTC.

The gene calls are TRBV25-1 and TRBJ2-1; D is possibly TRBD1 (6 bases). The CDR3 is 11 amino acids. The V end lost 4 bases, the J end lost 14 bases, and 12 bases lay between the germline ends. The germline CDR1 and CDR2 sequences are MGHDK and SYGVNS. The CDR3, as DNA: TGTGCCAGCAGTGCCCTGGACAGTGAGTTCTTC. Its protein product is CASSALDSEFF.

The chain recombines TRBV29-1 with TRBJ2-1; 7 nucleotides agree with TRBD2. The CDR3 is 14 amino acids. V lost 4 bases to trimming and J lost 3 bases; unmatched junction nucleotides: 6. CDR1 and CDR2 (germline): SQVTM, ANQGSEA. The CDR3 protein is CSVVTGRYYNEQFF. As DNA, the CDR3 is TGCAGCGTTGTTACCGGGAGGTACTACAATGAGCAGTTCTTC.

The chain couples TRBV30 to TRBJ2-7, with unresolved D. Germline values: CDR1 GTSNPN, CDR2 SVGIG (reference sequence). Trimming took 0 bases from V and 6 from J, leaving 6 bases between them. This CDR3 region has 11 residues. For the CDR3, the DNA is TGTGCCTGGAGTGTATATGGCGAGCAGTACTTC. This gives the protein CAWSVYGEQYF.

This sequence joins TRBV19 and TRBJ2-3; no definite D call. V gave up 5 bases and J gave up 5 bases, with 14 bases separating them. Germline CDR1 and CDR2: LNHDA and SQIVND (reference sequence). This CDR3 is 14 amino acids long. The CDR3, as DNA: TGTGCCAGTAGTCCACGGACCTCCGGAGATACGCAGTATTTT. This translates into CASSPRTSGDTQYF.

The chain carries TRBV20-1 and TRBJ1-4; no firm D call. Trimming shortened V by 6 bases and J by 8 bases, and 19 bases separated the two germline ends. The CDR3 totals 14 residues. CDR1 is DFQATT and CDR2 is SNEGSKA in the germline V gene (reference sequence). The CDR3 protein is CSAVPGSAPEKLFF. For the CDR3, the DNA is TGCAGTGCCGTACCGGGGTCAGCCCCCGAAAAACTGTTTTTT.

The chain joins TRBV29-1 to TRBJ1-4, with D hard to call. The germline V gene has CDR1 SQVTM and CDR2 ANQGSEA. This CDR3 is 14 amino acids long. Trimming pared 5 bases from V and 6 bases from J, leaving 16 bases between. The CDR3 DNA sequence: TGCAGCGTTAGGGAGAACTTAGCGGATGAAAAACTGTTTTTT. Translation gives CSVRENLADEKLFF.

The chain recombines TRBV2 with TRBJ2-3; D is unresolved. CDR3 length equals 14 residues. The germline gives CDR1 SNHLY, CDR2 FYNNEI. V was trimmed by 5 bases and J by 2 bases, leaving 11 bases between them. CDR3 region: CASSPSRYTDTQYF. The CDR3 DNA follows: TGTGCCAGCAGTCCGAGTCGCTACACAGATACGCAGTATTTT. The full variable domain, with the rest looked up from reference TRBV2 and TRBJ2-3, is EPEVTQTPSHQVTQMGQEVILRCVPISNHLYFYWYRQILGQKVEFLVSFYNNEISEKSEIFDDQFSVERPDGSNFTLKIRSTKLEDSAMYFCASSPSRYTDTQYFGPGTRLTVL.

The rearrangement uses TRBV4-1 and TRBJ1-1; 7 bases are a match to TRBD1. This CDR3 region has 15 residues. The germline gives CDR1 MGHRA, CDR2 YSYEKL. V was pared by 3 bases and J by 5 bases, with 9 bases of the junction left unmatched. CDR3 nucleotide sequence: TGCGCCAGCAGCCACCTTGACAGGGTGGGGACTGAAGCTTTCTTT. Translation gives CASSHLDRVGTEAFF.

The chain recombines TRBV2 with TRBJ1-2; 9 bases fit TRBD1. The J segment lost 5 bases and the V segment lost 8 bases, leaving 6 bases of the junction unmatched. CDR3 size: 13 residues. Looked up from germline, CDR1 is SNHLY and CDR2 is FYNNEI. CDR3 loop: CASLYDRGYGYTF. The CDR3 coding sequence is TGTGCCAGCCTTTATGACAGGGGGTATGGCTACACCTTC. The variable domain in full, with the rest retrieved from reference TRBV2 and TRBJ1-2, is EPEVTQTPSHQVTQMGQEVILRCVPISNHLYFYWYRQILGQKVEFLVSFYNNEISEKSEIFDDQFSVERPDGSNFTLKIRSTKLEDSAMYFCASLYDRGYGYTFGSGTRLTVV.

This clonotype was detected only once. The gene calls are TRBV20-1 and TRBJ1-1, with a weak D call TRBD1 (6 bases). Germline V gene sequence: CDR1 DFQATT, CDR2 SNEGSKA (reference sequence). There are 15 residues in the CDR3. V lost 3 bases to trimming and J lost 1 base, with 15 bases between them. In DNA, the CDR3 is TGCAGTGCTAGTCAGGGGCTCCGCGGGAACACTGAAGCTTTCTTT. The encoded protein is CSASQGLRGNTEAFF.

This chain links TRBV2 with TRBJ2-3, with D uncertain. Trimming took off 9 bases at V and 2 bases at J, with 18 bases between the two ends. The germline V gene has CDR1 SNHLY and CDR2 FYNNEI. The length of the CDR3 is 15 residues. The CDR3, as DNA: TGTGCCAGAAATGGTCTCGCCAGGTCCACAGATACGCAGTATTTT. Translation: CARNGLARSTDTQYF.

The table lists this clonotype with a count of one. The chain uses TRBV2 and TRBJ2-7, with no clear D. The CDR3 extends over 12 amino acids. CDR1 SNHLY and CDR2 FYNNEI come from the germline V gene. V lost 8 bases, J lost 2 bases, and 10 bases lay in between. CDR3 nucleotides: TGTGCCAGCCAAGTGATGACCTACGAGCAGTACTTC. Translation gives CASQVMTYEQYF.

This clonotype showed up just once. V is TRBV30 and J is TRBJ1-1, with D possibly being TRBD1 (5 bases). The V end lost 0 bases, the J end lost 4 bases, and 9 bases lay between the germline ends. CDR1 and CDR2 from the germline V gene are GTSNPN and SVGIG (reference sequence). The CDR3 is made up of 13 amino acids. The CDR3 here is CAWSVQAITEAFF. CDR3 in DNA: TGTGCCTGGAGTGTACAGGCGATCACTGAAGCTTTCTTT.

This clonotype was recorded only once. The CDR3 sequence: CASSPTGRIYEQYF. CDR3 bases: TGTGCCAGCAGTCCGACAGGGAGAATCTACGAGCAGTACTTC. V usage is TRBV5-4 and J usage is TRBJ2-7; 7 bases are a match to TRBD1. Germline loops: CDR1 SGHNT, CDR2 YYREEE (reference sequence). The CDR3 has 14 residues. After removal of 5 bases from V and 3 bases from J, the junction contained 8 bases not matched to a gene.

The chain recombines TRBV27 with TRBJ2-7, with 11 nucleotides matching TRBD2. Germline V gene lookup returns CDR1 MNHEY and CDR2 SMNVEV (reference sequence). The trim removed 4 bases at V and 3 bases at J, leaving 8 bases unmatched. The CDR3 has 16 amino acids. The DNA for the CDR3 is TGTGCCAGCAGTTCTTCCGAAGGACTAGCGGGCTACGAGCAGTACTTC. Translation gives CASSSSEGLAGYEQYF.

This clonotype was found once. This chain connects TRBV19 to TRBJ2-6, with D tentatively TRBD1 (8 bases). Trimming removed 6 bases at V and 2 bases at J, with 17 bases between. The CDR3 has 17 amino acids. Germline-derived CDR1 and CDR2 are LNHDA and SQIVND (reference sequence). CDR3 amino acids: CASRKVTGGAGANVLTF. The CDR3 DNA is TGTGCCAGTAGAAAGGTTACAGGGGGGGCTGGGGCCAACGTCCTGACTTTC.

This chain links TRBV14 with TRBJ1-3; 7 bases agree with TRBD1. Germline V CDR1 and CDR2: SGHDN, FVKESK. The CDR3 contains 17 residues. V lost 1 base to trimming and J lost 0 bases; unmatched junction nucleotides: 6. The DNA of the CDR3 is TGTGCCAGCAGCCAAGGCTGGGACAGAGTCTCTGGAAACACCATATATTTT. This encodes CASSQGWDRVSGNTIYF.

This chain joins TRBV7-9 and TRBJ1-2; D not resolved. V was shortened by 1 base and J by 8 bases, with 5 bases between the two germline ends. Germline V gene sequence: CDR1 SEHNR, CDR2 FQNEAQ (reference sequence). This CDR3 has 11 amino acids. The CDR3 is CASSLEAGYTF. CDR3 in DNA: TGTGCCAGCAGCTTAGAAGCGGGCTACACCTTC.

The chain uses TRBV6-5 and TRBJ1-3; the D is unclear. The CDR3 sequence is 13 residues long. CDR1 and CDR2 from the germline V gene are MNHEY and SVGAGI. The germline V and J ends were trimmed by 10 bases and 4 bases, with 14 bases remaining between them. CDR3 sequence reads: CATKAGPGNTIYF. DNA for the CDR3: TGTGCCACTAAGGCGGGTCCCGGAAACACCATATATTTT.

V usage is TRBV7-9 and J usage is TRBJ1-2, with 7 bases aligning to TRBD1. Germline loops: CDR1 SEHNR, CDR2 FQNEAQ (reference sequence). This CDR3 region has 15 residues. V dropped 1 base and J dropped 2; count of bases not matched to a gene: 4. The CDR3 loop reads CASSLGGTVNYGYTF. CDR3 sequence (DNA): TGTGCCAGCAGCTTAGGGGGGACAGTGAACTATGGCTACACCTTC. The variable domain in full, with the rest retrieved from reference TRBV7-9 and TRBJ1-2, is DTGVSQNPRHKITKRGQNVTFRCDPISEHNRLYWYRQTLGQGPEFLTYFQNEAQLEKSRLLSDRFSAERPKGSFSTLEIQRTEQGDSAMYLCASSLGGTVNYGYTFGSGTRLTVV.

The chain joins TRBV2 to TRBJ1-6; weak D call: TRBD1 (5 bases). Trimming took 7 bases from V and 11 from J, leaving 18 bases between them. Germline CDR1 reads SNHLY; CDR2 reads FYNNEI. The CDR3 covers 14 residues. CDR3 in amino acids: CASTSPGGLTPLHF. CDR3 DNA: TGTGCCAGCACCTCCCCCGGGGGGTTGACACCCCTCCACTTT.

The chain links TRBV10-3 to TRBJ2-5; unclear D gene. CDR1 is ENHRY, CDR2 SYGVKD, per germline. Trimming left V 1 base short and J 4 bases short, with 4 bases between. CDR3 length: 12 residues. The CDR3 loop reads CAISELGETQYF. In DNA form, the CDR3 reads TGTGCCATCAGTGAGTTAGGAGAGACCCAGTACTTC.

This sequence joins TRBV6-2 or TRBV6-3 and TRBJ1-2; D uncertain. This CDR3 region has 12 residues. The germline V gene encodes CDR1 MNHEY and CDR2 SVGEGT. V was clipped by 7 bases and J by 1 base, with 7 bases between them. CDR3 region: CASIAGNYGYTF. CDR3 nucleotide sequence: TGTGCCAGCATCGCGGGTAACTATGGCTACACCTTC.

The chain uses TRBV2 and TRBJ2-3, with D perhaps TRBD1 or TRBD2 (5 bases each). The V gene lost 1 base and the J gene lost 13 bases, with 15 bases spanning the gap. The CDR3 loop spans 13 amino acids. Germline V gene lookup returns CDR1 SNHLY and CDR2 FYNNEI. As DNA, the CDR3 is TGTGCCAGCAGTGAAGAGGGACCACCCCGGGAGTATTTT. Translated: CASSEEGPPREYF.

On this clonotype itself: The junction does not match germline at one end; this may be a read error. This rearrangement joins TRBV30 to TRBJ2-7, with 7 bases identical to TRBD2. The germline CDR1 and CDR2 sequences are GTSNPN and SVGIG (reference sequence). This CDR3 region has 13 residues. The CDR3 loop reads CVWMGRGTYEQYF. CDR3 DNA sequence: TGTGTCTGGATGGGGCGGGGGACCTACGAGCAGTACTTC.

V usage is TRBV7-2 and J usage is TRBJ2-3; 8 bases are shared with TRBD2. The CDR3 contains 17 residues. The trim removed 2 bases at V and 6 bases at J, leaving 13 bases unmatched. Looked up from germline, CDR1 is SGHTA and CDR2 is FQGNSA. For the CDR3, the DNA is TGTGCCAGCAGCTTAAGCGCTAGCGGGCCCGGTTTGGATACGCAGTATTTT. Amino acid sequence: CASSLSASGPGLDTQYF. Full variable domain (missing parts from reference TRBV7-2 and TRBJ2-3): GAGVSQSPSNKVTEKGKDVELRCDPISGHTALYWYRQSLGQGLEFLIYFQGNSAPDKSGLPSDRFSAERTGGSVSTLTIQRTQQEDSAVYLCASSLSASGPGLDTQYFGPGTRLTVL.